This entry features one T cell receptor beta chain sequence. This specimen belongs to a study of PD-L1 blockade in urothelial cancer. Study-level information: The patients' atezolizumab therapy, 1,200 mg intravenously every 3 weeks, started around 2014. The number of prior chemotherapy regimens per patient was 0 to 3. About 90% of the 29 patients were males with bladder-origin urothelial cancer. Median T cell yield per blood sample was more than 120,000 cells.

Germline assignment: CDR1 KGHSH and CDR2 LQKENI. V shed 4 bases and J 7 bases; nucleotides not matched to a gene: 4. CDR3 length equals 14 residues. Clones were read by immunoSEQ multiplex PCR, and TCRdb kept only the in-frame ones, dropping some. Among some 74,000 clones, just under 85% were seen once, and the ten largest hold about 6.2%. The time point: pretreatment peripheral blood. Sample: PBMCs, taken around atezolizumab (anti-PD-L1) treatment. The rearrangement links TRBV18 to TRBJ2-1, with 10 positions matching TRBD2. The receptor was isolated from a man in his forties with urothelial cancer. The CDR3 DNA reads as TGTGCCAGCTCACTAGCGGGAGGTGTGAATGAGCAGTTCTTC. It is translated as CASSLAGGVNEQFF. Full variable domain (rest looked up from reference TRBV18 and TRBJ2-1): NAGVMQNPRHLVRRRGQEARLRCSPMKGHSHVYWYRQLPEEGLKFMVYLQKENIIDESGMPKERFSAEFPKEGPSILRIQQVVRGDSAAYFCASSLAGGVNEQFFGPGTRLTVL.